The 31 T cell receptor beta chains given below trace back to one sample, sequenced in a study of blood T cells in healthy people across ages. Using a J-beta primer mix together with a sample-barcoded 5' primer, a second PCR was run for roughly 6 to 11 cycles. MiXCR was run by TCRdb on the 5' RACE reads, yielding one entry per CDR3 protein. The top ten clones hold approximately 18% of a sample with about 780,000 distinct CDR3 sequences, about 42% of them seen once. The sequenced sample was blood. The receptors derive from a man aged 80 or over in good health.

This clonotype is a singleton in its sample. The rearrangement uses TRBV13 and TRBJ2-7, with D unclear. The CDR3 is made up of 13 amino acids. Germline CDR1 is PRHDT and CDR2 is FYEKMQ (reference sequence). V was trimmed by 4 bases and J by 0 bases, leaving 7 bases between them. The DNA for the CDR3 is TGTGCCAGCAGCTACCATCGCTCCTACGAGCAGTACTTC. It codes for CASSYHRSYEQYF.

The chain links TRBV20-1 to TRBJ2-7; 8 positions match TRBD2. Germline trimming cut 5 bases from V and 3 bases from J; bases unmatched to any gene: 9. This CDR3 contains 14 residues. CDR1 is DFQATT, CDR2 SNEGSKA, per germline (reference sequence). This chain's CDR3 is CSAPPGLAGYEQYF. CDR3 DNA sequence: TGCAGTGCTCCTCCCGGACTAGCAGGCTACGAGCAGTACTTC.

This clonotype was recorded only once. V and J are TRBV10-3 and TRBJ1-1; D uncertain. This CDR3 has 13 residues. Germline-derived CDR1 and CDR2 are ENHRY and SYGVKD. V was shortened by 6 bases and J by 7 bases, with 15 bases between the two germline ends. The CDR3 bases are TGTGCCATCAGCGGTTCGGTACAAGATGAAGCTTTCTTT. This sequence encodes CAISGSVQDEAFF.

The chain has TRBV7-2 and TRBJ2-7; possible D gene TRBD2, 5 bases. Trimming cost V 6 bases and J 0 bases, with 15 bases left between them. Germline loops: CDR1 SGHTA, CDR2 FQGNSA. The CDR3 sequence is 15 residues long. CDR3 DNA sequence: TGTGCCAGCAGGAGACACGGACTCAGCTCCTACGAGCAGTACTTC. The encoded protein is CASRRHGLSSYEQYF.

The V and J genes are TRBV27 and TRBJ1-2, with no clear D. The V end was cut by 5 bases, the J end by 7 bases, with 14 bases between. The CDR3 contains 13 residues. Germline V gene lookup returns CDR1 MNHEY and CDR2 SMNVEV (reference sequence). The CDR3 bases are TGTGCCAGCAGTCCACTCGGACTCTTTGGCTACACCTTC. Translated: CASSPLGLFGYTF.

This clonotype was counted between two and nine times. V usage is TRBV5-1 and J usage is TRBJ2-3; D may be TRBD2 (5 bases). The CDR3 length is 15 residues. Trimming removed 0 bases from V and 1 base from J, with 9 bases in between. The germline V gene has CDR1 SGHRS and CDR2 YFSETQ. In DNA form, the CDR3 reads TGCGCCAGCAGCTTGGCTAGCAGTGGCACAGATACGCAGTATTTT. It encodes CASSLASSGTDTQYF. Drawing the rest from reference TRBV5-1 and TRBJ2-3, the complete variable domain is KAGVTQTPRYLIKTRGQQVTLSCSPISGHRSVSWYQQTPGQGLQFLFEYFSETQRNKGNFPGRFSGRQFSNSRSEMNVSTLELGDSALYLCASSLASSGTDTQYFGPGTRLTVL.

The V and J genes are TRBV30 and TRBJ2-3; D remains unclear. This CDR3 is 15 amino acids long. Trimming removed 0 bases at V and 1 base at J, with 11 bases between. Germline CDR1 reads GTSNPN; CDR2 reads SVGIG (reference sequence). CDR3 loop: CAWSVRDYGTDTQYF. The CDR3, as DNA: TGTGCCTGGAGTGTAAGGGATTATGGCACAGATACGCAGTATTTT.

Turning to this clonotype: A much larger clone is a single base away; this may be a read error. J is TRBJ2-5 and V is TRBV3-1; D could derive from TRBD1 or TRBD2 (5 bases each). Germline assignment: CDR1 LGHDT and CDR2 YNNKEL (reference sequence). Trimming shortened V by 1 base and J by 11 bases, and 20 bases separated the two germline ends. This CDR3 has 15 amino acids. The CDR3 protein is CASSQGPGRGGRQYF. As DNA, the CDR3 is TGTGCCAGCAGCCAAGGTCCGGGGCGAGGAGGTCGACAGTACTTC.

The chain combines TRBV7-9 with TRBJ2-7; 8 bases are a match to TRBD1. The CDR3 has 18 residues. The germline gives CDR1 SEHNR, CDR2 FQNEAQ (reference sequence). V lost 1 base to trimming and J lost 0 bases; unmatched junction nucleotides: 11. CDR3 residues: CASSLGGTGQEISYEQYF. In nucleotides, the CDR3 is TGTGCCAGCAGCTTAGGGGGGACAGGACAAGAGATCTCCTACGAGCAGTACTTC.

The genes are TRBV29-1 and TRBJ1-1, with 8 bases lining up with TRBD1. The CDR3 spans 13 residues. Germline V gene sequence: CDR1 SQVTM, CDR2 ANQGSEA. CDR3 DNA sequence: TGCATCCCATCGGGACAGGAGTACACTGAAGCTTTCTTT. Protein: CIPSGQEYTEAFF.

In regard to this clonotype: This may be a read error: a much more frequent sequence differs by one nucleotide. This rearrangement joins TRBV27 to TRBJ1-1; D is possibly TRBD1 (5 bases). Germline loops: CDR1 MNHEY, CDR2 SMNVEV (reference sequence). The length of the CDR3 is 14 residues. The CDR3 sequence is CASSPWGEDTDAFF. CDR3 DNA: TGTGCCAGCAGCCCGTGGGGGGAGGACACTGATGCTTTCTTT.

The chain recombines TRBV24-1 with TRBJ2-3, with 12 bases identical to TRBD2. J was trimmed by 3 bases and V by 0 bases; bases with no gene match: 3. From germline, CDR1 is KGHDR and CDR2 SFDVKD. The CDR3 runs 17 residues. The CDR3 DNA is TGTGCCACCAGTGATTTGGAGACTAGCGGGAGTACAGATACGCAGTATTTT. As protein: CATSDLETSGSTDTQYF.

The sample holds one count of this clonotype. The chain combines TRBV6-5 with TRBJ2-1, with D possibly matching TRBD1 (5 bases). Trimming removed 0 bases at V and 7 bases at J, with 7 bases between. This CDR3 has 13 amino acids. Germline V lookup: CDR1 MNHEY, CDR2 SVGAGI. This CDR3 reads CASSYSQGNEQFF. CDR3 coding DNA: TGTGCCAGCAGTTACTCCCAGGGAAATGAGCAGTTCTTC.

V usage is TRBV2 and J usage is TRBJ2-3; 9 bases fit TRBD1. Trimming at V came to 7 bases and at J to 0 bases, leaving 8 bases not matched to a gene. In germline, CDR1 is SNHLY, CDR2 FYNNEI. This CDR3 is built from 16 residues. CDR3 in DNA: TGTGCCAGCACTGGCCGACAGGGGGTTAGCACAGATACGCAGTATTTT. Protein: CASTGRQGVSTDTQYF.

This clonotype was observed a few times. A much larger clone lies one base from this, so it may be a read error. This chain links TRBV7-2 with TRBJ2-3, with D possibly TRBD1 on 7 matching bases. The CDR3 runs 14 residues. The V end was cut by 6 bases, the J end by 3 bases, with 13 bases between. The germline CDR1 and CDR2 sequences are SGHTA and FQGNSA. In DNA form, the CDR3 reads TGTGCCAGCAGGGGGCAGGGGGGAACAGATACGCAGTATTTT. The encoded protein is CASRGQGGTDTQYF. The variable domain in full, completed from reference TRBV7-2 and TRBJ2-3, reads GAGVSQSPSNKVTEKGKDVELRCDPISGHTALYWYRQSLGQGLEFLIYFQGNSAPDKSGLPSDRFSAERTGGSVSTLTIQRTQQEDSAVYLCASRGQGGTDTQYFGPGTRLTVL.

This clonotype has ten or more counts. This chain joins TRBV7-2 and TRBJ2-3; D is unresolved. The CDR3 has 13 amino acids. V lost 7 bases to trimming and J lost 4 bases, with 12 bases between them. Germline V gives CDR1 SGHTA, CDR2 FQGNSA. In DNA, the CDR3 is TGTGCCAGCACCACAAGGTCCGCAGATACGCAGTATTTT. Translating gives CASTTRSADTQYF. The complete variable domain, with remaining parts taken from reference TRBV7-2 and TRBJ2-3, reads GAGVSQSPSNKVTEKGKDVELRCDPISGHTALYWYRQSLGQGLEFLIYFQGNSAPDKSGLPSDRFSAERTGGSVSTLTIQRTQQEDSAVYLCASTTRSADTQYFGPGTRLTVL.

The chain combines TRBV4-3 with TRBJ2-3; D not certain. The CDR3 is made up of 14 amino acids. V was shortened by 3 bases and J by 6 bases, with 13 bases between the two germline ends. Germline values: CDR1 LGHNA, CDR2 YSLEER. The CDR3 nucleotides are TGCGCCAGCAGCCAGACTCTAGGGTTCGATACGCAGTATTTT. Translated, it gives CASSQTLGFDTQYF.

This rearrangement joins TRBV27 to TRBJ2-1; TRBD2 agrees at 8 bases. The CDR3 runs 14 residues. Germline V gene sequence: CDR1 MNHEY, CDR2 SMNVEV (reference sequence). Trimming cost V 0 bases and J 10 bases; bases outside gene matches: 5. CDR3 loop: CASSLSIGGREQFF. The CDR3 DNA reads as TGTGCCAGCAGTTTATCGATTGGCGGGAGGGAGCAGTTCTTC.

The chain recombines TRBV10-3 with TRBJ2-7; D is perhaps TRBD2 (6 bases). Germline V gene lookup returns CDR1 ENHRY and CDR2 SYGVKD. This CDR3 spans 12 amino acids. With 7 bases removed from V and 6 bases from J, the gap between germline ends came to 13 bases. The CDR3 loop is CAIKGGEVEQYF. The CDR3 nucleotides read TGTGCCATCAAAGGAGGGGAGGTCGAGCAGTACTTC.

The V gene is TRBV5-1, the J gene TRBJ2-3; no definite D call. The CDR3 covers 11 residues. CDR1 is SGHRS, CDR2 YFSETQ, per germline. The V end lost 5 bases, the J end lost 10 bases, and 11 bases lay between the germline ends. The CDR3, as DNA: TGCGCCAGCAGATCGGACCAAGCGCAGTATTTT. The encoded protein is CASRSDQAQYF.

The chain's CDR3 is CASRKTGYTYEQYF. The CDR3 nucleotides read TGTGCCAGCAGGAAGACAGGTTACACCTACGAGCAGTACTTC. The rearrangement joins TRBV27 to TRBJ2-7; D possibly corresponds to TRBD1 (6 bases). Looked up from germline, CDR1 is MNHEY and CDR2 is SMNVEV (reference sequence). V was cut by 6 bases and J by 2 bases, with 14 bases left in between. The CDR3 has 14 amino acids.

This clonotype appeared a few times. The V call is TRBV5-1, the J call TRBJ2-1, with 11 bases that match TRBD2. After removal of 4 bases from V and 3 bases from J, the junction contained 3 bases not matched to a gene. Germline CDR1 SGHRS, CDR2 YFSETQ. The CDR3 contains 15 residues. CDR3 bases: TGCGCCAGCAGCACGACTAGCGGGAACTACAATGAGCAGTTCTTC. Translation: CASSTTSGNYNEQFF.

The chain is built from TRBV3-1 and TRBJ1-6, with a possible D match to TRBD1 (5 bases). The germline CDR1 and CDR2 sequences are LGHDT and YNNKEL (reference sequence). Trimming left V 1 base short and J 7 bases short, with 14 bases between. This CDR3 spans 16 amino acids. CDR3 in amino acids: CASSQGSAGRNSPLHF. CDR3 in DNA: TGTGCCAGCAGCCAAGGATCCGCAGGGAGAAATTCACCCCTCCACTTT.

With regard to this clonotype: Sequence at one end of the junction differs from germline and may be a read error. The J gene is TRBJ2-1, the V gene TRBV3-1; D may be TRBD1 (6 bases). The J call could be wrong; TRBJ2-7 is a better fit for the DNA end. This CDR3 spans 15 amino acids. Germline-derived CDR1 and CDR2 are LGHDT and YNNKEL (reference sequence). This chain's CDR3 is CASSQAGGRVYEQYF. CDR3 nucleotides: TGTGCTAGCAGCCAAGCTGGGGGCAGAGTCTACGAGCAGTACTTC.

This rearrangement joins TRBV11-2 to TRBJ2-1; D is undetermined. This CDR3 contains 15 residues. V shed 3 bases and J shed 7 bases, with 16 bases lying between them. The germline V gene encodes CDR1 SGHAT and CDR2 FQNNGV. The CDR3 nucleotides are TGTGCCAGCAGCTTGGCTACCGGTCCGTGGAATGAGCAGTTCTTC. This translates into CASSLATGPWNEQFF.

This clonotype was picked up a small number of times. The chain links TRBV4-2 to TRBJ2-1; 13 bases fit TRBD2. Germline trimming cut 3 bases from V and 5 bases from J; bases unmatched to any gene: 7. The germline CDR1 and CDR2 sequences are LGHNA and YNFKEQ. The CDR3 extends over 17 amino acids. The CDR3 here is CASSQPTSGRTNNEQFF. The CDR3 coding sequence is TGTGCCAGCAGCCAGCCGACTAGCGGGAGGACGAACAATGAGCAGTTCTTC.

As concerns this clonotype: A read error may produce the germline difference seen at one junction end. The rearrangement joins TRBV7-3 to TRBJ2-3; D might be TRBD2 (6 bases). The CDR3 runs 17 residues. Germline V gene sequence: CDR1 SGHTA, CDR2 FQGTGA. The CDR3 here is CACSLTGRHGSTGTQYF. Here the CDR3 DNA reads TGTGCCTGCAGCTTAACAGGCAGGCACGGGAGCACAGGTACGCAGTATTTT.

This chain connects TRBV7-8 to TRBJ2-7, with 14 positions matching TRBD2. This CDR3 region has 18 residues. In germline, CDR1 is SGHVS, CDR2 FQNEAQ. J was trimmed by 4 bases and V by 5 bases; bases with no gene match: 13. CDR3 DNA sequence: TGTGCCAGCAGCCGACCGACTAGCGGGAGGGCCTCAACGTACGAGCAGTACTTC. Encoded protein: CASSRPTSGRASTYEQYF.

CDR3 protein: CASRERQGNEQFF. The CDR3 coding sequence is TGCGCCAGCCGCGAGAGGCAGGGGAATGAGCAGTTCTTC. J is TRBJ2-1 and V is TRBV5-1, with a weak D call TRBD1 (6 bases). Germline CDR1 SGHRS, CDR2 YFSETQ. This CDR3 is 13 amino acids long. The V end lost 7 bases, the J end lost 7 bases, and 15 bases lay between the germline ends.

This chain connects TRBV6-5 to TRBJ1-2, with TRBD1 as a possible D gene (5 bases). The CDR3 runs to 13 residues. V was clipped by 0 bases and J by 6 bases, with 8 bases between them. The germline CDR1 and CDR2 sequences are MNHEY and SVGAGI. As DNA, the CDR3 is TGTGCCAGCAGTTACTCCTGGGGGGATGGCTACACCTTC. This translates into CASSYSWGDGYTF.

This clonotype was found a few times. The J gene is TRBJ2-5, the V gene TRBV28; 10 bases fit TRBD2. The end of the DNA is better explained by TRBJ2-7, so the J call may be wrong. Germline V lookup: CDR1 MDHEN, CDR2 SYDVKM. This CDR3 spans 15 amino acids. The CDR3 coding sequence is TGTGCCAGCACCCGAAGGCAGCGGGAGGGCTACGAGCAGTACTTC. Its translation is CASTRRQREGYEQYF.